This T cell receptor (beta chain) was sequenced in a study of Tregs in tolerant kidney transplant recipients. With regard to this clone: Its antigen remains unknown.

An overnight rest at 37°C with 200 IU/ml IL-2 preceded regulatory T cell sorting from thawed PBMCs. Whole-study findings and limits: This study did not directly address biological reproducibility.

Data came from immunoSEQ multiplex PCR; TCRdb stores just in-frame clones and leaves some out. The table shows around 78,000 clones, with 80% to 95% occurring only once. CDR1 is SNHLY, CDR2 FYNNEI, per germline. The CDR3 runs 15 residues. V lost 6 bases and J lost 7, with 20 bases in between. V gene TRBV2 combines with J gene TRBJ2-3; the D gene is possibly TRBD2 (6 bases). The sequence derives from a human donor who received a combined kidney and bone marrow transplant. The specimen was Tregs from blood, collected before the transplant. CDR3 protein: CASSKEGRSGHTQYF. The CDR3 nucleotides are TGTGCCAGCAGCAAAGAAGGGCGCAGCGGGCATACGCAGTATTTT. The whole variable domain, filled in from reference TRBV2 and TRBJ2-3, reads EPEVTQTPSHQVTQMGQEVILRCVPISNHLYFYWYRQILGQKVEFLVSFYNNEISEKSEIFDDQFSVERPDGSNFTLKIRSTKLEDSAMYFCASSKEGRSGHTQYFGPGTRLTVL.